A single sample gave rise to the 14 T cell receptor beta chains below, sequenced in a study of blood T cell repertoires in COVID-19. Produced via immunoSEQ multiplex PCR; TCRdb's table is partial and in-frame only. The sample includes about 310,000 clones, 70% to 90% of them seen just once. The source material was peripheral blood. These receptors were obtained from a woman in her forties or fifties who had recovered from COVID-19.

This sequence joins TRBV28 and TRBJ2-7; TRBD2 matches 8 bases. Trimming at V came to 3 bases and at J to 6 bases, leaving 7 bases not matched to a gene. Germline CDR1 MDHEN, CDR2 SYDVKM. The CDR3 contains 14 residues. CDR3 residues: CASSFTGGPGEQYF. As DNA, the CDR3 is TGTGCCAGCAGTTTTACGGGAGGGCCGGGCGAGCAGTACTTC.

V and J are TRBV10-3 and TRBJ1-2; D possibly corresponds to TRBD1 (6 bases). Trimming shortened V by 4 bases and J by 1 base, and 13 bases separated the two germline ends. The CDR3 is made up of 15 amino acids. In germline, CDR1 is ENHRY, CDR2 SYGVKD. The CDR3 region is CAISGGTLNNYGYTF. The CDR3 DNA reads TGTGCCATCAGTGGAGGGACATTAAATAACTATGGCTACACCTTC.

The chain recombines TRBV18 with TRBJ1-6, with 12 bases lining up with TRBD1. This CDR3 has 15 residues. CDR1 is KGHSH, CDR2 LQKENI, per germline. Unmatched junction bases numbered 2, after V lost 3 bases and J lost 8 bases. CDR3 loop: CASSPGQGAYSPLHF. The CDR3 DNA is TGTGCCAGCTCACCGGGACAGGGGGCGTATTCACCCCTCCACTTT.

This sequence joins TRBV7-2 and TRBJ2-5; possible D gene TRBD2, 5 bases. Germline assignment: CDR1 SGHTA and CDR2 FQGNSA. V dropped 5 bases and J dropped 2 bases, with 9 bases sitting between them. CDR3 length: 13 amino acids. CDR3 sequence reads: CASSAGGQETQYF. The DNA of the CDR3 is TGTGCCAGCAGCGCTGGCGGGCAAGAGACCCAGTACTTC. Filled out from reference TRBV7-2 and TRBJ2-5, the complete variable domain reads GAGVSQSPSNKVTEKGKDVELRCDPISGHTALYWYRQSLGQGLEFLIYFQGNSAPDKSGLPSDRFSAERTGGSVSTLTIQRTQQEDSAVYLCASSAGGQETQYFGPGTRLLVL.

J is TRBJ2-7 and V is TRBV3-1 (or the pseudogene TRBV3-2); 8 bases fit TRBD2. V shed 4 bases, J shed 6 bases, and the junction held 11 bases outside the gene matches. Germline-derived CDR1 and CDR2 are LGHDT and YNNKEL (reference sequence). CDR3 length: 15 residues. CDR3 DNA sequence: TGTGCCAGCAGCCCCCGGGGGGGAGCGGGCTCCGAGCAGTACTTC. Protein sequence: CASSPRGGAGSEQYF.

The chain recombines TRBV20-1 with TRBJ2-5; D is possibly TRBD2 (5 bases). V lost 3 bases to trimming and J lost 5 bases, with 19 bases between them. CDR3 length: 15 residues. Germline loops: CDR1 DFQATT, CDR2 SNEGSKA (reference sequence). The CDR3 nucleotides read TGCAGTGCTAGTTCTGCGGGCGATCCCGGGGAGACCCAGTACTTC. The encoded protein is CSASSAGDPGETQYF.

This sequence joins TRBV5-4 and TRBJ1-2, with a weak D call TRBD1 (6 bases). Per the germline V gene, CDR1 is SGHNT and CDR2 is YYREEE (reference sequence). V was cut by 3 bases and J by 2 bases, with 14 bases left in between. The CDR3 spans 15 residues. The CDR3 region is CASSSPGGGNYGYTF. CDR3 DNA: TGTGCCAGCAGCTCCCCCGGGGGGGGCAACTATGGCTACACCTTC.

The chain joins TRBV6-5 to TRBJ1-4; D remains ambiguous. Trimming removed 0 bases from V and 8 bases from J, with 13 bases in between. The CDR3 is 15 residues long. Looked up from germline, CDR1 is MNHEY and CDR2 is SVGAGI. The CDR3 DNA reads as TGTGCCAGCAGTTACTCGGTGGGAGGGATAGAAAAACTGTTTTTT. Translation: CASSYSVGGIEKLFF.

This chain joins TRBV30 and TRBJ2-3, with TRBD2 identical over 9 bases. In germline, CDR1 is GTSNPN, CDR2 SVGIG (reference sequence). CDR3 length: 15 residues. The J segment lost 5 bases and the V segment lost 2 bases, leaving 8 bases of the junction unmatched. DNA of the CDR3: TGTGCCTGGAGTCAGGCTAGCGGGGAGGTAGATACGCAGTATTTT. Its protein is CAWSQASGEVDTQYF.

The chain joins TRBV7-3 to TRBJ1-1; TRBD1 is a possible D gene (6 bases). The germline V and J ends were trimmed by 5 bases and 4 bases, with 29 bases remaining between them. CDR1 and CDR2 from the germline V gene are SGHTA and FQGTGA. The CDR3 runs to 19 residues. The CDR3 DNA reads as TGTGCCAGCAGCCCCCGGGCGGACAGTGGGATGGTAGGGGCCACTGAAGCTTTCTTT. Protein: CASSPRADSGMVGATEAFF.

The chain carries TRBV5-4 and TRBJ1-1; possibly TRBD1 for D (5 bases). V was cut by 1 base and J by 0 bases, with 10 bases left in between. The germline CDR1 and CDR2 sequences are SGHNT and YYREEE (reference sequence). This CDR3 is 15 amino acids long. Written as DNA, the CDR3 is TGTGCCAGCAGCTTGTTGGCAGGGTTGAACACTGAAGCTTTCTTT. This gives the protein CASSLLAGLNTEAFF.

The chain uses TRBV28 and TRBJ1-2, with 8 positions matching TRBD1. The CDR3 is 15 amino acids. Losses at the gene ends were 10 bases for V and 4 bases for J; bases not matched to a gene: 14. Germline assignment: CDR1 MDHEN and CDR2 SYDVKM. For the CDR3, the DNA is TGTGCCACCAGGACAGGGTCGAGGAGCGGCTATGGCTACACCTTC. Its protein is CATRTGSRSGYGYTF.

This clone was seen a few times. This rearrangement joins TRBV2 to TRBJ2-7, with no clear D. The CDR3 totals 15 residues. Germline V gene sequence: CDR1 SNHLY, CDR2 FYNNEI. The V end lost 1 base, the J end lost 5 bases, and 15 bases lay between the germline ends. The CDR3 DNA sequence: TGTGCCAGCAGTGAAGGTGGCGTCAGGATCCACGAGCAGTACTTC. This sequence encodes CASSEGGVRIHEQYF. Full variable domain (remainder filled in from reference TRBV2 and TRBJ2-7): EPEVTQTPSHQVTQMGQEVILRCVPISNHLYFYWYRQILGQKVEFLVSFYNNEISEKSEIFDDQFSVERPDGSNFTLKIRSTKLEDSAMYFCASSEGGVRIHEQYFGPGTRLTVT.

Worth noting for this clone: Other DNA sequences of this sample code for an identical CDR3. The gene calls are TRBV30 and TRBJ1-2; no reliable D call. V lost 2 bases to trimming and J lost 4 bases, with 8 bases between them. Germline CDR1 is GTSNPN and CDR2 is SVGIG (reference sequence). The CDR3 loop spans 12 amino acids. CDR3 DNA sequence: TGTGCCTGGAGTACCGGGAGCTATGGCTACACCTTC. This sequence encodes CAWSTGSYGYTF. Using reference TRBV30 and TRBJ1-2 for the parts outside the CDR3, the full variable domain is SQTIHQWPATLVQPVGSPLSLECTVEGTSNPNLYWYRQAAGRGLQLLFYSVGIGQISSEVPQNLSASRPQDRQFILSSKKLLLSDSGFYLCAWSTGSYGYTFGSGTRLTVV.